This T cell receptor (beta chain) is drawn from a study of identical twins. The V end was cut by 6 bases, the J end by 3 bases, with 12 bases between. The CDR3 sequence is 13 residues long. Germline V gives CDR1 MNHEY, CDR2 SMNVEV (reference sequence). From the 5' RACE reads, TCRdb called clonotypes with MiXCR, one entry per CDR3 protein. The sample carries under 800,000 distinct CDR3 sequences, 21% recorded once. This clonotype was observed a few times. These same records also appear under a second study, on T cells expressing NK-cell markers.

V and J are TRBV27 and TRBJ2-7; possible D gene TRBD1, 8 bases. The receptor was isolated from a woman aged 18-29 years in good health. The sample was PBMCs. CDR3: CASRQGGYYEQYF. CDR3 coding DNA: TGTGCCAGCAGACAGGGGGGGTACTACGAGCAGTACTTC.